Reported below is one T cell receptor (beta chain). The antigen is not known. The data were obtained in a study of CD8 T cells in Susac syndrome. Study-wide findings and caveats: An acknowledgment was made by the study that its TCR sequencing and HLA analysis involved relatively few individuals.

An amount of RNA that ranged from roughly 0.45 to 1 ug was reverse transcribed with random hexamers. By means of immunoSEQ multiplex PCR, TCR beta CDR3 spanning 54 Vbeta and 13 Jbeta underwent amplification. From the immunoSEQ multiplex PCR reads, TCRdb called clonotypes with MiXCR, one entry per CDR3 protein. This table holds more than 150,000 distinct CDR3 sequences, approximately 90% found once. V gave up 10 bases and J gave up 4 bases, with 9 bases separating them. CDR3 length: 12 amino acids. Germline-derived CDR1 and CDR2 are KGHDR and SFDVKD. The control participants were healthy donors, and these controls were matched with respect to both age and sex.

The J gene is TRBJ2-2, the V gene TRBV24-1; D remains unclear. The clonotype was recovered from a human donor in good health. Source material: CD4+ T cells from PBMCs. The CDR3 region is CATLGLTGELFF. CDR3 bases: TGTGCCACTTTAGGGCTCACCGGGGAGCTGTTTTTT.